This T cell receptor beta chain was captured by sequencing in a study of CD8 T cell repertoires and HIV-1 epitope variants. The CDR3 is 13 residues long. Germline V gives CDR1 SQVTM, CDR2 ANQGSEA. V was cut by 4 bases and J by 2 bases, with 10 bases left in between. The assay was immunoSEQ multiplex PCR, and TCRdb's table has in-frame clones only and misses some. The sample consists of tens of thousands of clones, roughly 81% of them appearing once. Only one count was recorded for this clone. The sample consisted of uncultured baseline CD8+ T cells from peripheral blood mononuclear cells (PBMCs). The rearrangement joins TRBV29-1 to TRBJ2-3, with D possibly being TRBD1 (6 bases). This TCR was recovered from a male donor with HIV. The CDR3 region has the DNA TGCAGCGTTGCAGGGGCAGCCACAGATACGCAGTATTTT. Protein sequence: CSVAGAATDTQYF.